This passage covers 10 T cell receptor beta chains from one sample sequenced in a study of blood T cell repertoires in COVID-19. Method: immunoSEQ multiplex PCR; TCRdb's copy keeps in-frame clones and lacks some. The sample includes 350,000 to 450,000 clones, 89% seen only once; the top ten take approximately 1.5%. The sample consisted of PBMCs or T cells enriched from blood (not recorded which). These receptors were taken from a woman younger than 45 who had recovered from COVID-19.

The rearrangement uses TRBV28 and TRBJ2-3, with TRBD2 matching 8 bases. After removal of 7 bases from V and 6 bases from J, the junction contained 21 bases not matched to a gene. This CDR3 has 18 residues. Germline V gene data show CDR1 as MDHEN and CDR2 as SYDVKM. The CDR3 DNA follows: TGTGCCAGCACTTCCGGCCCGGTGGTAGCGGGGAGGGTGGATACGCAGTATTTT. This encodes CASTSGPVVAGRVDTQYF.

The chain has TRBV18 and TRBJ2-7; 15 bases line up with TRBD2. The CDR3 totals 15 residues. Germline lookup yields CDR1 KGHSH and CDR2 LQKENI. Trimming cost V 0 bases and J 6 bases; bases outside gene matches: 0. The CDR3 here is CASSPPGLAGGEQYF. DNA for the CDR3: TGTGCCAGCTCACCACCGGGACTAGCGGGAGGCGAGCAGTACTTC.

This chain connects TRBV19 to TRBJ1-2; D is unresolved. CDR1 is LNHDA, CDR2 SQIVND, per germline (reference sequence). Trimming stripped 7 bases from V and 6 bases from J, with 15 bases between. This CDR3 comprises 13 residues. The CDR3 spells CASKEYWQDGYTF. In DNA, the CDR3 is TGTGCCAGTAAGGAGTACTGGCAAGATGGCTACACCTTC.

This chain connects TRBV29-1 to TRBJ2-3; 7 bases line up with TRBD2. Germline values: CDR1 SQVTM, CDR2 ANQGSEA. This CDR3 spans 14 amino acids. V lost 5 bases, J lost 4 bases, and 9 bases stayed unmatched. CDR3 region: CSVRVGGVADTQYF. The CDR3 DNA sequence: TGCAGCGTTAGGGTGGGAGGGGTAGCAGATACGCAGTATTTT.

The J gene is TRBJ1-2, the V gene TRBV5-1; D uncertain. V was trimmed by 0 bases and J by 6 bases, leaving 9 bases between them. The CDR3 is 13 residues long. Germline V lookup: CDR1 SGHRS, CDR2 YFSETQ. The CDR3 region has the DNA TGCGCCAGCAGCTTGGAGTTGTCGGATGGCTACACCTTC. Amino acid sequence: CASSLELSDGYTF.

As for this clone: In the same sample, other DNA sequences code for this CDR3. V is TRBV6-5 and J is TRBJ1-3; no reliable D call. The V and J ends lost 0 bases and 0 bases respectively, with 6 bases between them. The CDR3 has 15 amino acids. Germline V lookup: CDR1 MNHEY, CDR2 SVGAGI. CDR3 protein: CASSYSGGSGNTIYF. For the CDR3, the DNA is TGTGCCAGCAGTTACTCGGGAGGCTCTGGAAACACCATATATTTT.

A word on this clone: The junction does not match germline at one end; this may be a read error. This chain links TRBV20-1 with TRBJ1-4, with 7 bases aligning to TRBD1. This CDR3 is 10 amino acids long. Germline V CDR1 and CDR2: DFQATT, SNEGSKA (reference sequence). CDR3 loop: CSAGTGQSHF. The CDR3 region has the DNA TGCAGTGCCGGTACGGGACAGTCCCATTTT.

The rearrangement joins TRBV7-2 to TRBJ1-5; 7 positions agree with TRBD1. This CDR3 is built from 13 residues. V lost 4 bases to trimming and J lost 6 bases; unmatched junction nucleotides: 3. Germline values: CDR1 SGHTA, CDR2 FQGNSA. The CDR3 spells CASSWRQGQPQHF. The CDR3 DNA follows: TGTGCCAGCAGCTGGCGACAGGGTCAGCCCCAGCATTTT.

The chain combines TRBV12-3 or TRBV12-4 with TRBJ1-5; unclear D gene. The CDR3 has 12 residues. Trimming shortened V by 5 bases and J by 10 bases, and 12 bases separated the two germline ends. In DNA, the CDR3 is TGTGCCAGCAGTGAATACGGTCCACCCCAGCATTTT. It translates to CASSEYGPPQHF.

On this clone itself: Other DNA variants within this sample encode the same CDR3. V is TRBV5-1 and J is TRBJ2-7; D call uncertain. The CDR3 spans 14 residues. Germline V CDR1 and CDR2: SGHRS, YFSETQ. The germline V and J ends were trimmed by 4 bases and 0 bases, with 11 bases remaining between them. This CDR3 reads CASSLDRGSYEQYF. The CDR3 DNA sequence: TGCGCCAGCAGCCTTGATAGAGGCTCCTACGAGCAGTACTTC.